This T cell receptor beta chain was recorded in a study of ipilimumab plus nivolumab after autologous stem cell transplantation. About the study: Typical patient got a handful of ipilimumab doses and seven to nine nivolumab doses (median). Whole-study findings and limits: Authors suggest TCR repertoire, Treg phenotype and gut microbiota support further study.

Concerning this clone itself: As yet, its antigen is unknown.

This CDR3 has 15 residues. Trimming left V 0 bases short and J 6 bases short, with 13 bases between. Germline CDR1 is SGHNT and CDR2 is YYREEE (reference sequence). The protocol was immunoSEQ multiplex PCR, while the TCRdb copy is restricted to in-frame clones and leaves out a portion. The sample lists tens of thousands of clones; 65% to 85% were seen once. Ipilimumab, 1 mg/kg, started 14 to 28 days after autologous transplant. The material was PBMCs, obtained in a trial of ipilimumab plus nivolumab as post-transplant consolidation. The TCR sequence derives from a male donor with diffuse large B-cell lymphoma. The rearrangement links TRBV5-4 to TRBJ2-1, with D possibly matching TRBD1 (5 bases). CDR3 in DNA: TGTGCCAGCAGCTTGGCAGGGTCATCATCCAATGAGCAGTTCTTC. This codes for CASSLAGSSSNEQFF.